This T cell receptor beta chain was recorded in a study of radiotherapy plus CTLA-4 blockade in lung cancer. Study in general: In about 20% of patients, objective responses were seen; 31% had disease control.

In germline, CDR1 is MDHEN, CDR2 SYDVKM. The CDR3 spans 15 residues. The V gene lost 3 bases and the J gene lost 8 bases, with 14 bases spanning the gap. Some clones are missing from TCRdb's copy, which holds only in-frame ones; the method was immunoSEQ multiplex PCR. The repertoire holds 35,000 or so clones, with more than 80% as singletons. The chain uses TRBV28 and TRBJ1-6, with D perhaps TRBD1 (6 bases). This TCR derives from a human donor with non-small cell lung cancer who had stable disease on radiotherapy plus ipilimumab. The material was peripheral blood, obtained from a patient treated with radiotherapy plus ipilimumab. CDR3: CASSFPLQGYSPLHF. The CDR3 nucleotides read TGTGCCAGCAGTTTTCCCCTACAGGGCTATTCACCCCTCCACTTT.